A selection of T cell receptor beta chains follows, all from one sample in a study of blood T cell repertoires in COVID-19. The data were produced by immunoSEQ multiplex PCR, yet TCRdb's version contains in-frame clones alone and is incomplete. The sample lists 370,000 or so clones, about 89% occurring once. Sequencing used PBMCs or T cells enriched from blood (not recorded which). These TCRs come from a man between 25 and 39 years old who had recovered from COVID-19. Both conserved end residues are part of each CDR3. Fields, in order: CDR3 length, J gene, V gene, D gene, clone size, CDR3 DNA, CDR3 protein. A D gene is named only where the DNA matches it firmly. Only part of the rows carry a size: once, few, many, or a class if the clone is expanded.

16 TRBJ1-2 TRBV7-8 . . TGTGCCAGCAGCCAAATAAGACAGGCGACGAATTATGGCTACACCTTC CASSQIRQATNYGYTF
14 TRBJ1-2 TRBV5-6 TRBD1 . TGTGCCAGCAGCCCCCGACAGGGTAACTATGGCTACACCTTC CASSPRQGNYGYTF
15 TRBJ2-5 TRBV5-1 TRBD2 few TGCGCCAGCAGCCCGGGGGGGAACGTCCAAGAGACCCAGTACTTC CASSPGGNVQETQYF
18 TRBJ2-3 TRBV9 TRBD2 . TGTGCCAGCAGCGTAGGGCTAGCGGGGGGCACGAGCACAGATACGCAGTATTTT CASSVGLAGGTSTDTQYF
17 TRBJ2-3 TRBV7-6 TRBD2 few TGTGCCAGCAGCAAAACTCTACTAGCGGGGGGTACAGATACGCAGTATTTT CASSKTLLAGGTDTQYF
12 TRBJ2-7 TRBV10-1 . . TGCGCCAGCAGTGCTGGACATGGCGAGCAGTACTTC CASSAGHGEQYF
13 TRBJ2-7 TRBV5-1 TRBD1 . TGCGCCAGCAGCTTGGCGCCTACCGGGACAGCATACTTC CASSLAPTGTAYF
12 TRBJ2-7 TRBV6-5 TRBD2 . TGTGCCAGCGGGAGGGTTTCCTACGAGCAGTACTTC CASGRVSYEQYF
13 TRBJ2-5 TRBV5-1 . . TGCGCCAGCAGCGCTAGTCGTGGAGAGACCCAGTACTTC CASSASRGETQYF
14 TRBJ2-2 TRBV7-9 . . TGTGCCAGCATCGTTTGGGGGCTCACCGGGGAGCTGTTTTTT CASIVWGLTGELFF
16 TRBJ1-4 TRBV15 TRBD1 . TGTGCCACCAGCAGGAGGACCGGGACAGAGGCTGAAAAACTGTTTTTT CATSRRTGTEAEKLFF
14 TRBJ2-3 TRBV15 TRBD2 . TGTGCCACCAGCTCCCGGGGGGGTGTAGATACGCAGTATTTT CATSSRGGVDTQYF
11 TRBJ1-2 TRBV28 . . TGTGCCAGCGCGGCCTCCTATGGCTACACCTTC CASAASYGYTF
16 TRBJ2-3 TRBV5-1 . once TGCGCCAGCAGTCTTGCGGGACAGAAAAGAACGGATACGCAGTATTTT CASSLAGQKRTDTQYF
15 TRBJ2-1 TRBV7-8 TRBD2 . TGTGCCAGCAGCTTAGCAGGGGACTATTACAATGAGCAGTTCTTC CASSLAGDYYNEQFF
14 TRBJ1-4 TRBV3-1/TRBV3-2 . . TGTGCCAGCAGCCTGACACCTTCCAATGAAAAACTGTTTTTT CASSLTPSNEKLFF
14 TRBJ1-6 TRBV28 . . TGTGCCAGCACCGTCCCCAGGGATCAGGCACCCCTCCACTTT CASTVPRDQAPLHF
13 TRBJ2-2 TRBV5-1 . . TGCGCATCAGGGCCTACGAACACCGGGGAGCTGTTTTTT CASGPTNTGELFF
15 TRBJ2-7 TRBV27 TRBD1 . TGTGCCAGCAGTTTGGGACAGGGAGGGCCCTACGAGCAGTACTTC CASSLGQGGPYEQYF
15 TRBJ2-5 TRBV5-5 TRBD1 . TGTGCCAGCAGCTTGGAAGGGACAGGGCGCCAGACCCAGTACTTC CASSLEGTGRQTQYF
15 TRBJ2-1 TRBV9 . . TGTGCCAGCAGCGTAACCGCGAGCTCCTACAATGAGCAGTTCTTC CASSVTASSYNEQFF
15 TRBJ2-7 TRBV6-2/TRBV6-3 . . TGTGCCAGCAGTTACGCAGCTACCTTTACGGGGGAGCAGTACTTC CASSYAATFTGEQYF
14 TRBJ2-2 TRBV9 . . TGTGCCAGCAGCGCAACACAGGGTACCGGGGAGCTGTTTTTT CASSATQGTGELFF
13 TRBJ2-7 TRBV7-9 . . TGTGCCAGCAGCGGCACGCAGGGCTACGAGCAGTACTTC CASSGTQGYEQYF
16 TRBJ1-6 TRBV3-1/TRBV3-2 . once TGTGCCAGCAGCCACAGGGTAGACGTCTATAATTCACCCCTCCACTTT CASSHRVDVYNSPLHF
16 TRBJ2-3 TRBV4-2 TRBD2 . TGTGCCAGCATGTCCACTAGCGGGGCAGCCGGAGATACGCAGTATTTT CASMSTSGAAGDTQYF
14 TRBJ2-5 TRBV12-5 TRBD1 . TGTGCTAGTGGTTCCTGGACAGGGGAAGAGACCCAGTACTTC CASGSWTGEETQYF
12 TRBJ1-1 TRBV29-1 . . TGCAGCGTCCCCCACGGTAGCACTGAAGCTTTCTTT CSVPHGSTEAFF